This paragraph covers one TCR beta chain sequence. The antigen remains undetermined. The TRB libraries of cDNA were built by UMI-labeled 5' RACE. TCRdb reprocessed the 5' RACE reads and stores each CDR3 protein as one record, lacking DNA. The sample includes fewer than 65,000 distinct CDR3 sequences. The CDR3 has 17 amino acids. These data come from a study of CXCR3-negative and CXCR3-positive naive CD8 T cells. General study points: The TRB CDR3s that CXCR3-positive naive cells carried were more hydrophobic than those of CXCR3-negative naive cells. The study found that naive CXCR3-negative and CXCR3-positive cells shared TRBV-TRBJ usage, while memory cells differed.

Sequenced input: naive CXCR3+ CD8+ T cells from blood. Documented subset: CD45RO-CCR7+CD27+CD95- naive CD8+ T cells expressing CXCR3 (TNR3+). The sequence was collected from a human donor in good health. Some clones in this sample may be carry-over from other donors' samples. V usage is TRBV21-1 and J usage is TRBJ1-5. TRBV21-1 is designated a pseudogene. CDR3 sequence: CASSKDRAHYSNQPQHF.